Listed below are T cell receptor beta chains from one sample, sequenced in a study of shared clonotypes between healthy human individuals. TCRdb's copy holds only in-frame clones and misses some; the assay was immunoSEQ multiplex PCR. The sample contains fewer than 3 million clones, roughly 92% of which appear only once. The sample consisted of naive CD4+ T cells from PBMCs. These TCRs come from a man younger than 35 in good health. Some clones in this sample may be carry-over from other donors' samples. Each CDR3 is given with its conserved first and last residue. A D gene is named only where the DNA matches it firmly. Some rows mark clone size as missing; the rest say once, few, many or name a class of expanded clone.

v_call,d_call,clone_size,j_call,cdr3_aa,cdr3_nt
TRBV11-1,NA,NA,TRBJ2-3,CASTLEAGSDTQYF,TGTGCCAGCACACTGGAGGCGGGGTCCGATACGCAGTATTTT
TRBV28,NA,NA,TRBJ2-7,CASSPALPYEQYF,TGTGCCAGCAGTCCCGCCCTGCCCTACGAGCAGTACTTC
TRBV5-1,TRBD1,NA,TRBJ1-2,CASSSEGQGVRNGYTF,TGCGCCAGCAGCTCGGAGGGACAGGGAGTGAGGAATGGCTACACCTTC
TRBV10-3,TRBD2,NA,TRBJ2-7,CAISARGDEQYF,TGTGCCATCAGTGCCCGGGGGGACGAGCAGTACTTC
TRBV6-6,TRBD1,NA,TRBJ1-3,CASRMTGSSGNTIYF,TGTGCCAGCAGGATGACAGGGAGCTCTGGAAACACCATATATTTT
TRBV6-1,NA,NA,TRBJ2-3,CASSEMGSLADTQYF,TGTGCCAGCAGTGAAATGGGTTCCCTGGCAGATACGCAGTATTTT
TRBV18,NA,NA,TRBJ2-1,CASSLSWREKNEQFF,TGTGCCAGCTCCCTATCCTGGCGGGAAAAAAATGAGCAGTTCTTC
TRBV9,NA,NA,TRBJ2-2,CASSFSGGTGELFF,TGTGCCAGCAGCTTCTCTGGGGGAACCGGGGAGCTGTTTTTT
TRBV11-2,NA,NA,TRBJ1-2,CASSLGAANYGYTF,TGTGCCAGCAGCTTAGGGGCGGCTAACTATGGCTACACCTTC
TRBV5-4,NA,once,TRBJ1-2,CASSPGPGGGYGYTF,TGTGCCAGCAGCCCCGGACCCGGGGGCGGATATGGCTACACCTTC